The clone carrying this T cell receptor beta chain turned up a few times. A junction end diverges from the germline sequence, so it may reflect a read error. Prior to thyroid surgery, none of the patients had received any treatment. The entry originates in a study of metastatic and nonmetastatic thyroid tumors. TCRdb re-clonotyped the PCR reads via MiXCR. The sample yields about 28,000 clones, approximately 15% seen once. This CDR3 is built from 15 residues. Specimen: blood. V and J are TRBV12-3 or TRBV12-4 and TRBJ1-2, with D possibly matching TRBD1 (6 bases). The receptor was isolated from a female donor with papillary thyroid cancer or a benign thyroid nodule (not recorded which). Some clones in this sample may be carry-over from other donors' samples. In DNA, the CDR3 is TGCGCCAGCAGTCCGGGACATAAAAATGACTATGGCTACACCTTC. Amino acids: CASSPGHKNDYGYTF.